The clone carrying this TCR beta chain was recorded at least ten times. Researchers barred patients who had uncontrolled infection, other autoimmune disease, pregnancy or lactation. These data belong to a study of T cells in Graves' hyperthyroidism and ophthalmopathy. What was amplified from RNA transcripts were TCR beta CDR3 regions. First-round RT-PCR targeting the TCR CDR3 was performed with the HTBI primer set. Each CDR3 protein is one row after TCRdb ran MiXCR on the multiplex PCR reads. The repertoire consists of about 200,000 distinct CDR3 sequences, with around 16% occurring once and the leading ten covering roughly 55%. This receptor was taken from a woman between 45 and 60 years old with Graves' hyperthyroidism. Sequences were obtained from blood.

For the CDR3, the DNA is TGTGCCAGCAGCTTACGGGGACAGTACACAGGCAATGAGCAGTTCTTC. Protein sequence: CASSLRGQYTGNEQFF. The chain uses TRBV7-8 and TRBJ2-1; 7 bases are a match to TRBD1. The CDR3 spans 16 residues. With V trimmed by 2 bases and J by 6 bases, 10 bases remained unmatched. Germline CDR1 and CDR2: SGHVS and FQNEAQ.